What follows are 27 T cell receptor beta chains derived from one specimen sequenced in a study of early T cells in non-severe SARS-CoV-2 infection. TCRdb independently ran MiXCR on the 5' RACE reads; one entry per CDR3 protein. The profile shows tens of thousands of distinct CDR3 sequences, roughly 5.7% of them singletons. Sequencing was performed on whole blood. These receptor sequences come from an adult who was a healthcare worker with PCR-confirmed SARS-CoV-2 infection or an uninfected control (not recorded which).

This clonotype was seen ten or more times. V and J are TRBV7-2 and TRBJ2-5; D unresolved. Germline V gene lookup returns CDR1 SGHTA and CDR2 FQGNSA. V was pared by 1 base and J by 5 bases, with 11 bases between. This CDR3 is 14 amino acids long. The CDR3 bases are TGTGCCAGCAGCTTAGATCGGTCCCGGGAGACCCAGTACTTC. Its protein product is CASSLDRSRETQYF.

This clonotype was detected ten times or more. The chain combines TRBV5-1 with TRBJ1-1; D unresolved. The CDR3 is 12 residues long. The germline V and J ends were trimmed by 2 bases and 9 bases, with 11 bases remaining between them. The V gene's germline CDR1 is SGHRS and CDR2 YFSETQ. CDR3 sequence reads: CASSFEGGKAFF. The DNA of the CDR3 is TGCGCCAGCAGCTTTGAAGGAGGGAAAGCTTTCTTT.

This clonotype was observed many times. This chain joins TRBV11-3 and TRBJ2-7, with 10 bases lining up with TRBD2. With 8 bases clipped from V and 0 bases from J, the junction kept 7 bases outside the gene matches. CDR1 is SGHNT and CDR2 is YENEEA in the germline V gene. This CDR3 has 15 residues. The CDR3 bases are TGTGCCAGCCCCCCAGCGGGAGGGCCCTCCTACGAGCAGTACGTC. Translated: CASPPAGGPSYEQYV.

The sample holds many counts of this clonotype. V gene TRBV20-1 combines with J gene TRBJ2-5; 13 bases are shared with TRBD2. CDR3 length equals 15 residues. Germline lookup yields CDR1 DFQATT and CDR2 SNEGSKA (reference sequence). The junction had 5 bases not matched to a gene; V was cut back by 3 bases and J by 4 bases. The CDR3 nucleotides read TGCAGTGCTAGCGATGGACTAGCGGGAGTAGAGACCCAGTACTTC. Translated: CSASDGLAGVETQYF.

This clonotype was seen many times. The chain links TRBV12-5 to TRBJ2-2; 10 nucleotides line up with TRBD2. This CDR3 comprises 15 residues. Germline V gene data show CDR1 as LGHNT and CDR2 as FRNRAP. V lost 6 bases, J lost 6 bases, and 7 bases stayed unmatched. The CDR3, as DNA: TGTGCTAGTGGCCAAGCGGGAGGGCCGGCCGGGGAGCTGTTTTTT. Protein sequence: CASGQAGGPAGELFF.

The V gene is TRBV14, the J gene TRBJ2-4; 7 bases align to TRBD1. J was trimmed by 7 bases and V by 4 bases; bases with no gene match: 4. The CDR3 totals 13 residues. The germline V gene has CDR1 SGHDN and CDR2 FVKESK. CDR3 in amino acids: CASSRQTGNIQYF. The CDR3 coding sequence is TGTGCCAGCAGCCGACAGACAGGGAACATTCAGTACTTC. The variable domain in full, completed from reference TRBV14 and TRBJ2-4, reads EAGVTQFPSHSVIEKGQTVTLRCDPISGHDNLYWYRRVMGKEIKFLLHFVKESKQDESGMPNNRFLAERTGGTYSTLKVQPAELEDSGVYFCASSRQTGNIQYFGAGTRLSVL.

This clonotype was observed at least ten times. The chain recombines TRBV29-1 with TRBJ1-2; no firm D call. There are 10 residues in the CDR3. V lost 4 bases, J lost 6 bases, and 6 bases lay in between. CDR1 is SQVTM, CDR2 ANQGSEA, per germline. CDR3 nucleotide sequence: TGCAGCGTTGTTTCCGATGGCTACACCTTC. Its translation is CSVVSDGYTF.

There are many counts of this clonotype. The CDR3 sequence: CSALDPLGLAADTQYF. The DNA of the CDR3 is TGCAGTGCATTGGACCCCCTGGGACTAGCGGCAGATACGCAGTATTTT. The rearrangement joins TRBV20-1 to TRBJ2-3; TRBD2 agrees at 11 bases. The CDR3 runs to 16 residues. V lost 6 bases and J lost 4; bases outside the gene matches: 12. Germline CDR1 and CDR2: DFQATT and SNEGSKA (reference sequence).

In the case of this clonotype: Given a much more abundant clone one base away, this may be a read error. The chain uses TRBV6-6 and TRBJ2-7, with D unresolved. The CDR3 is 12 amino acids. Per germline, CDR1 MNHNY and CDR2 SVGAGI (reference sequence). CDR3 DNA: TGTGCCGGCAGTTATTCGAGTTACGAGCAGTACGTC. The encoded protein is CAGSYSSYEQYV.

Ten or more counts support this clonotype. The V call is TRBV4-3, the J call TRBJ1-2; TRBD1 might be the D (5 bases). V was trimmed by 1 base and J by 5 bases, leaving 17 bases between them. The germline V gene has CDR1 LGHNA and CDR2 YSLEER. The CDR3 has 16 residues. CDR3 sequence: CASSQAPGGEGYGYTF. The DNA for the CDR3 is TGCGCCAGCAGCCAAGCCCCGGGGGGTGAGGGATATGGCTACACCTTC.

This clonotype was seen at least ten times. The chain couples TRBV7-2 to TRBJ2-1; tentatively, D is TRBD1 or TRBD2 (6 bases each). Per germline, CDR1 SGHTA and CDR2 FQGNSA. The germline V and J ends were trimmed by 5 bases and 1 base, with 12 bases remaining between them. The CDR3 extends over 15 amino acids. CDR3 sequence reads: CASSMEGTSYNEQFF. The DNA of the CDR3 is TGTGCCAGCAGCATGGAGGGGACATCCTACAATGAGCAGTTCTTC.

This clonotype was counted many times. V gene TRBV20-1 combines with J gene TRBJ2-1, with TRBD2 matching over 8 bases. Germline CDR1 and CDR2: DFQATT and SNEGSKA (reference sequence). V lost 4 bases, J lost 9 bases, and 8 bases stayed unmatched. CDR3 length equals 13 residues. The CDR3 reads CSAIRTSFSEQFF. The CDR3 nucleotides are TGCAGTGCTATCAGGACTAGCTTCAGTGAGCAGTTCTTC.

There are many counts of this clonotype. The chain links TRBV11-2 to TRBJ2-7, with TRBD1 matching 11 bases. Germline loops: CDR1 SGHAT, CDR2 FQNNGV. The junction had 1 base not matched to a gene; V was cut back by 0 bases and J by 3 bases. The CDR3 totals 15 residues. The chain's CDR3 is CASSLEGTGGYEQYF. The CDR3 DNA sequence: TGTGCCAGCAGCTTAGAAGGGACAGGGGGCTACGAGCAGTACTTC.

Concerning this clonotype: A much larger clone differs by one base, so this may be a read error. Since the CDR3 does not end with the conserved phenylalanine or tryptophan, this likely comes from a read error. The rearrangement uses TRBV11-2 and TRBJ2-3; the D is unclear. V dropped 4 bases and J dropped 5 bases, with 7 bases sitting between them. Germline CDR1 SGHAT, CDR2 FQNNGV. This CDR3 is built from 12 residues. CDR3 bases: TGTGCCAGCAGCTACCCGGGAGATACGCAGTATTAT. Its protein product is CASSYPGDTQYY.

This clonotype was counted at least ten times. The gene calls are TRBV2 and TRBJ2-7, with TRBD2 as a possible D gene (5 bases). The V gene lost 6 bases and the J gene lost 0 bases, with 12 bases spanning the gap. In germline, CDR1 is SNHLY, CDR2 FYNNEI. The CDR3 is made up of 14 amino acids. DNA for the CDR3: TGTGCCAGCAGACCAGCGGTTATCTCCTACGAGCAGTACGTC. Translation gives CASRPAVISYEQYV.

The sample holds a few counts of this clonotype. The genes are TRBV7-2 and TRBJ2-2, with D uncertain. Trimming removed 5 bases from V and 5 bases from J, with 15 bases in between. The germline CDR1 and CDR2 sequences are SGHTA and FQGNSA. The CDR3 extends over 15 amino acids. CDR3 bases: TGTGCCAGCAGCCCAGGCGTCTCCAGTACCGGGGAGCTGTTTTTT. Its protein product is CASSPGVSSTGELFF. The whole variable domain, filled in from reference TRBV7-2 and TRBJ2-2, reads GAGVSQSPSNKVTEKGKDVELRCDPISGHTALYWYRQSLGQGLEFLIYFQGNSAPDKSGLPSDRFSAERTGGSVSTLTIQRTQQEDSAVYLCASSPGVSSTGELFFGEGSRLTVL.

The V call is TRBV2, the J call TRBJ2-7, with D tentatively TRBD2 (5 bases). The V end was cut by 6 bases, the J end by 9 bases, with 18 bases between. This CDR3 spans 13 amino acids. Germline assignment: CDR1 SNHLY and CDR2 FYNNEI. The DNA for the CDR3 is TGTGCCAGCAGAGGAACACAGAGGGATGCGCAGTACGTC. It translates to CASRGTQRDAQYV.

This clonotype was seen repeatedly, ten times or more. CDR3 bases: TGCAGTGCTAGAGATCGGGGACTCCCTTACAATGAGCAGTTCTTC. This translates into CSARDRGLPYNEQFF. This chain uses TRBV20-1 with TRBJ2-1; D perhaps matches TRBD2 (6 bases). The CDR3 is 15 residues long. CDR1 and CDR2 from the germline V gene are DFQATT and SNEGSKA (reference sequence). The V and J ends lost 0 bases and 4 bases respectively, with 13 bases between them.

This clonotype was counted ten times or more. The chain uses TRBV2 and TRBJ2-7; 8 bases match TRBD1. CDR1 and CDR2 (germline): SNHLY, FYNNEI. The CDR3 length is 12 residues. V was pared by 8 bases and J by 5 bases, with 5 bases of the junction left unmatched. CDR3 sequence: CASSGTGHEQYF. The CDR3 DNA follows: TGTGCCAGCTCCGGGACAGGCCACGAGCAGTACTTC.

This clonotype was seen repeatedly, ten times or more. The chain joins TRBV14 to TRBJ2-7; 7 bases align to TRBD2. CDR3 length equals 13 residues. J was trimmed by 7 bases and V by 4 bases; bases with no gene match: 7. Germline V CDR1 and CDR2: SGHDN, FVKESK. Here the CDR3 DNA reads TGTGCCAGCAGCCTCGCGGGAGCGAGTGAGCAGTACGTC. Its protein product is CASSLAGASEQYV.

This rearrangement joins TRBV29-1 to TRBJ2-7; the match to TRBD1 covers 8 bases. The CDR3 length is 12 residues. Per germline, CDR1 SQVTM and CDR2 ANQGSEA. With V trimmed by 4 bases and J by 5 bases, 4 bases remained unmatched. CDR3 coding DNA: TGCAGCGTTGGCCAGGGGGCCCACGAGCAGTACGTC. Its translation: CSVGQGAHEQYV.

The chain is built from TRBV27 and TRBJ2-2; no clear D gene. The CDR3 sequence is 14 residues long. The germline V and J ends were trimmed by 5 bases and 6 bases, with 13 bases remaining between them. Germline V gene lookup returns CDR1 MNHEY and CDR2 SMNVEV (reference sequence). The CDR3 DNA sequence: TGTGCCAGCAGTCCATCCGGGCCCCCCGGGGAGCTGTTTTTT. Its translation: CASSPSGPPGELFF.

The V gene is TRBV7-8, the J gene TRBJ2-2, with D uncertain. This CDR3 comprises 14 residues. Germline CDR1 SGHVS, CDR2 FQNEAQ. The V and J ends lost 6 bases and 0 bases respectively, with 8 bases between them. The CDR3 here is CASRYPANTGELFF. The CDR3 DNA follows: TGTGCCAGCAGGTACCCCGCGAACACCGGGGAGCTGTTTTTT. Combining the CDR3 with reference TRBV7-8 and TRBJ2-2 gives the whole variable domain GAGVSQSPRYKVAKRGQDVALRCDPISGHVSLFWYQQALGQGPEFLTYFQNEAQLDKSGLPSDRFFAERPEGSVSTLKIQRTQQEDSAVYLCASRYPANTGELFFGEGSRLTVL.

There are many counts of this clonotype. The chain employs TRBV20-1 and TRBJ1-2, with D possibly matching TRBD1 (5 bases). This CDR3 is 13 amino acids long. Germline values: CDR1 DFQATT, CDR2 SNEGSKA (reference sequence). V lost 2 bases and J 8 bases, leaving 15 bases between the germline ends. CDR3 in DNA: TGCAGTGCTAGAATGGGGGGGAGATACGGCTACACCTTC. This encodes CSARMGGRYGYTF.

The table lists this clonotype with a few counts. In nucleotides, the CDR3 is TGTGCCAGCAGCTTAGATTATATGGCTTGGGAGACCCAGTACTTC. Its translation is CASSLDYMAWETQYF. The chain combines TRBV7-2 with TRBJ2-5; no firm D call. Trimming removed 1 base from V and 5 bases from J, with 14 bases in between. CDR3 size: 15 residues. CDR1 and CDR2 from the germline V gene are SGHTA and FQGNSA.

This clonotype has ten or more counts. The chain combines TRBV29-1 with TRBJ2-3; 8 nucleotides align to TRBD1. Trimming removed 1 base from V and 4 bases from J; junction bases left unmatched: 4. This CDR3 has 14 amino acids. The V gene's germline CDR1 is SQVTM and CDR2 ANQGSEA. CDR3 amino acids: CSVEAGGVADTQYF. CDR3 nucleotide sequence: TGCAGCGTTGAAGCAGGGGGCGTCGCAGATACGCAGTATTTT.

This clonotype was picked up many times. The chain combines TRBV9 with TRBJ2-3; 10 bases agree with TRBD2. V was clipped by 4 bases and J by 6 bases; unmatched bases: 8. The CDR3 extends over 15 amino acids. From germline, CDR1 is SGDLS and CDR2 YYNGEE. This CDR3 is CASSRTSGPLDTQYF. The CDR3 DNA sequence: TGTGCCAGCAGCCGGACTAGCGGCCCCCTCGATACGCAGTATTTT.